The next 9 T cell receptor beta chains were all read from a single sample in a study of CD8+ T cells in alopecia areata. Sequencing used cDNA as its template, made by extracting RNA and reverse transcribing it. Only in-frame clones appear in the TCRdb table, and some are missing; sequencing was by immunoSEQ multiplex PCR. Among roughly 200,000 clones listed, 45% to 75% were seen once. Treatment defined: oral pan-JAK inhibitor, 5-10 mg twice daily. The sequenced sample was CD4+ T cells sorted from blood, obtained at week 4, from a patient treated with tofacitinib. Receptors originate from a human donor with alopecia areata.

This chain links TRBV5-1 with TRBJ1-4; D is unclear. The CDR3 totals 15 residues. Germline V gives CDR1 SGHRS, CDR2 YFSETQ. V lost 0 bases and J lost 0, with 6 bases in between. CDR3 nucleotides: TGCGCCAGCAGCTTGGTTGCGTCAACTAATGAAAAACTGTTTTTT. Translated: CASSLVASTNEKLFF.

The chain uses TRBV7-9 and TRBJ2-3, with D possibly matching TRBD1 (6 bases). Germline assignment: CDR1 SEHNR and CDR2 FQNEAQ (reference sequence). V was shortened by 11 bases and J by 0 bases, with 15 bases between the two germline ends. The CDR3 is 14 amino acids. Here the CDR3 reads CAVQDRTSTDTQYF. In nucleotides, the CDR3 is TGTGCCGTTCAGGACAGAACTAGCACAGATACGCAGTATTTT. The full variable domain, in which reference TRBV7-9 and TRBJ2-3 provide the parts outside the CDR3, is DTGVSQNPRHKITKRGQNVTFRCDPISEHNRLYWYRQTLGQGPEFLTYFQNEAQLEKSRLLSDRFSAERPKGSFSTLEIQRTEQGDSAMYLCAVQDRTSTDTQYFGPGTRLTVL.

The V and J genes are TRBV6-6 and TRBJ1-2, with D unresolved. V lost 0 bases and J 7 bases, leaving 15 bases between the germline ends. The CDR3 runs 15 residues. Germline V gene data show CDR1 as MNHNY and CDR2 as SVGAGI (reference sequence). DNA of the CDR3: TGTGCCAGCAGTTACTCTTTGCCGGGGATTGCTGGCTACACCTTC. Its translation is CASSYSLPGIAGYTF.

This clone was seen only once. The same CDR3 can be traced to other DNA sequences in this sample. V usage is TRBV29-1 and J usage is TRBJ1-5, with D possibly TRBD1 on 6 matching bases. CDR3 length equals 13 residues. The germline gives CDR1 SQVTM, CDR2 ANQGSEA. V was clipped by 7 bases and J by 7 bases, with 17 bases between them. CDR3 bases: TGCAGCGCCAAACAGGGTCGGAACCAGCCCCAGCATTTT. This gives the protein CSAKQGRNQPQHF.

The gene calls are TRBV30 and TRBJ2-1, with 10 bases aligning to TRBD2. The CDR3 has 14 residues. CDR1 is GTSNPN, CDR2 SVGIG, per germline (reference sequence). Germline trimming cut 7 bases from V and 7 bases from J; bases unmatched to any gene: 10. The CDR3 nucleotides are TGTGCCTACAGAGCGGGGGGGCCAGGGAATGAGCAGTTCTTC. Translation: CAYRAGGPGNEQFF.

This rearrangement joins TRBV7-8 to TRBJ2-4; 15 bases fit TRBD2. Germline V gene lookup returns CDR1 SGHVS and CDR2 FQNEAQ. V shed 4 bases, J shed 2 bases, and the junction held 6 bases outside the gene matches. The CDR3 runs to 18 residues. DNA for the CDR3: TGTGCCAGCAGCTGGACTAGCGGGGGGGTGGCAACCAAAAACATTCAGTACTTC. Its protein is CASSWTSGGVATKNIQYF.

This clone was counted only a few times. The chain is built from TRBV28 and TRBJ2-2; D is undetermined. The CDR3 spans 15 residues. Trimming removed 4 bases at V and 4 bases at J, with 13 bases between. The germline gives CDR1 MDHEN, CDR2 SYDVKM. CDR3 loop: CASSSLAQITGELFF. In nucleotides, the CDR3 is TGTGCCAGCAGTTCTCTGGCACAGATCACCGGGGAGCTGTTTTTT.

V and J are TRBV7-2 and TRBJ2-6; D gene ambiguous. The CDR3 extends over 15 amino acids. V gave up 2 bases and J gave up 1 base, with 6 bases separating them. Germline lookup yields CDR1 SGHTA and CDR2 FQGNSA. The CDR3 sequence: CASSLLGSGANVLTF. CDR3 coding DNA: TGTGCCAGCAGCTTATTGGGTTCTGGGGCCAACGTCCTGACTTTC.

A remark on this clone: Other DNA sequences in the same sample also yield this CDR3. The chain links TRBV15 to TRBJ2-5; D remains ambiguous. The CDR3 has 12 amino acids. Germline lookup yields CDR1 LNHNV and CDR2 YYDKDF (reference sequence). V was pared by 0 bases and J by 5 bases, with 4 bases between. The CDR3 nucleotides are TGTGCCACCAGCAGAGATTCCGAGACCCAGTACTTC. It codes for CATSRDSETQYF.